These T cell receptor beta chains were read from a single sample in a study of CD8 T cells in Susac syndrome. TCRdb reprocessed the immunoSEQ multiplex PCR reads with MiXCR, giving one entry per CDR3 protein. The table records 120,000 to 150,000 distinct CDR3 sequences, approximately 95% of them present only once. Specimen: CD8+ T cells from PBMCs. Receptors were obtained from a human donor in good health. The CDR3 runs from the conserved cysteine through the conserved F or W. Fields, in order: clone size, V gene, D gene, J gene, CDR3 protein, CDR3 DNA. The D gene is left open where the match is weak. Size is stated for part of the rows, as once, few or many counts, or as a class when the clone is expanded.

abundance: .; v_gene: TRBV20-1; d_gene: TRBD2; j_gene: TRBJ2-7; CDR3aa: CSARRLAGVEEQYF; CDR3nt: TGCAGTGCTAGACGCCTAGCGGGAGTCGAAGAGCAGTACTTC
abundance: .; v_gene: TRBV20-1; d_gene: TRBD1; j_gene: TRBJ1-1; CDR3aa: CSARGNRQGPLWGTEAFF; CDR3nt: TGCAGTGCTAGGGGGAATAGACAGGGACCCCTGTGGGGCACTGAAGCTTTCTTT
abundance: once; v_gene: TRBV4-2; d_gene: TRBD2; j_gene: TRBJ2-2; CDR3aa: CASSQERGGELFF; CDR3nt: TGTGCCAGCAGCCAAGAGCGGGGGGGGGAGCTGTTTTTT
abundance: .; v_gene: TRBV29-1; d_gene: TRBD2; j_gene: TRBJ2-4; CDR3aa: CSARLAGGIAKNIQYF; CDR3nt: TGCAGCGCTCGACTAGCGGGAGGGATAGCCAAAAACATTCAGTACTTC
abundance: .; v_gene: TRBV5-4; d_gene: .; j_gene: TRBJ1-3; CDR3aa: CASSSSRQNSGNTIYF; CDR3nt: TGTGCCAGCAGCTCATCTCGACAGAACTCTGGAAACACCATATATTTT
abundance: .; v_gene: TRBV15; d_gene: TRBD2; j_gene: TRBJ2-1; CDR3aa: CATSRDPTPKRELYNEQFF; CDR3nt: TGTGCCACCAGCAGAGACCCCACCCCAAAGCGGGAGTTGTACAATGAGCAGTTCTTC
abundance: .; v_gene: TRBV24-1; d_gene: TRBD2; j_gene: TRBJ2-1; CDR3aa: CATSDLSAGVADEQFF; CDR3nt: TGTGCCACCAGTGATTTGTCAGCGGGAGTAGCGGATGAGCAGTTCTTC
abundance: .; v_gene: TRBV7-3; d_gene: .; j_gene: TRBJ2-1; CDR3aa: CASSLMGLAGHEQFF; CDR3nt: TGTGCCAGCAGCTTAATGGGTTTGGCAGGGCATGAGCAGTTCTTC
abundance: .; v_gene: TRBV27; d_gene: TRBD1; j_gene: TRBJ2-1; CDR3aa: CASSFGTENEQFF; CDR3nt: TGTGCCAGCAGTTTCGGGACAGAAAATGAGCAGTTCTTC
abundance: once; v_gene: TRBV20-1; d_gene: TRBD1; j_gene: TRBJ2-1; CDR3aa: CSAVPRDRAYNEQFF; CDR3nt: TGCAGTGCAGTACCCCGGGACAGGGCCTACAATGAGCAGTTCTTC
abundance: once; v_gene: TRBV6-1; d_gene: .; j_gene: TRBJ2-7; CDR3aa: CASSVRTEIYEQYF; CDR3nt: TGTGCCAGCAGTGTCCGGACGGAGATCTACGAGCAGTACTTC
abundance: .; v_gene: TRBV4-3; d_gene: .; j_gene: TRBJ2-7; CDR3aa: CASSQGGERYF; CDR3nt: TGCGCCAGCAGCCAAGGGGGCGAACGGTACTTC
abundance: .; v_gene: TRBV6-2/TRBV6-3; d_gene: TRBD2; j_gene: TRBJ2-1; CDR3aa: CASSDGLAGEYNEQFF; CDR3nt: TGTGCCAGCAGTGACGGACTAGCGGGGGAATACAATGAGCAGTTCTTC
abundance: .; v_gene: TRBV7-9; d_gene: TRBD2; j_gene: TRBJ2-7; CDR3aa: CASSLVSSGSYEQYF; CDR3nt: TGTGCCAGCAGCTTAGTCTCGAGCGGGAGTTACGAGCAGTACTTC
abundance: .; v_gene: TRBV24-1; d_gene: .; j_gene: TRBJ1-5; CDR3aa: CATRLITDNQPQHF; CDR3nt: TGTGCCACCCGGCTAATTACAGATAATCAGCCCCAGCATTTT
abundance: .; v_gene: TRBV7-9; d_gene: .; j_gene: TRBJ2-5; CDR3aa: CASSHMGDKETQYF; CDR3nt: TGTGCCAGCAGCCACATGGGGGATAAAGAGACCCAGTACTTC
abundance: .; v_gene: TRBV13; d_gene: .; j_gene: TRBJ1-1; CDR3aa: CASSNRGNTEAFF; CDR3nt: TGTGCCAGCAGCAACCGGGGGAACACTGAAGCTTTCTTT
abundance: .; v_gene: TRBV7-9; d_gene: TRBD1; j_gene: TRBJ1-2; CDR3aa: CASSSRTGLNYGYTF; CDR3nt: TGTGCCAGCAGCTCCAGGACAGGCTTAAACTATGGCTACACCTTC
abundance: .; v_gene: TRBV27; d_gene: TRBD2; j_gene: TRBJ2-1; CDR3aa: CASSSGRVDEQFF; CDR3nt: TGTGCCAGCAGTTCGGGGAGGGTAGATGAGCAGTTCTTC
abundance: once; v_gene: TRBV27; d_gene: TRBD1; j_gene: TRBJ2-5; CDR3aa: CASSSLQGAPQETQYF; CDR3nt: TGTGCCAGCAGTTCTCTACAGGGGGCGCCCCAAGAGACCCAGTACTTC
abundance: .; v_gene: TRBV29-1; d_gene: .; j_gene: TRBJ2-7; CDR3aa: CSVLSTDYEQYF; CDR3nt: TGCAGCGTTCTTTCGACCGACTACGAGCAGTACTTC
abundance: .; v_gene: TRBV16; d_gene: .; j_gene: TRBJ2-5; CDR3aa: CASSQSAETQYF; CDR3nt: TGTGCCAGCAGCCAAAGCGCAGAGACCCAGTACTTC
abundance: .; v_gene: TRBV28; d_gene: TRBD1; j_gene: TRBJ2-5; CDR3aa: CASSLRTGGEETQYF; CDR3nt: TGTGCCAGCAGTTTGAGGACAGGGGGCGAAGAGACCCAGTACTTC
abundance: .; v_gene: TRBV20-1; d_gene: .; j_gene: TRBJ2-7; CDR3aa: CSGLPSDTTYEQYF; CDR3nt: TGCAGTGGGCTACCCTCCGACACCACCTACGAGCAGTACTTC